These 12 T cell receptor beta chains were all obtained from the same sample, sequenced in a study of T cells in Graves' hyperthyroidism and ophthalmopathy. There were TCR beta CDR3 regions amplified from RNA transcripts. The HTBI primer set served for first-round RT-PCR of the TCR CDR3. TCRdb used MiXCR to reprocess the multiplex PCR reads, holding one entry per CDR3 protein. The repertoire holds some 760,000 distinct CDR3 sequences, with less than 15% as singletons. The sample was blood. The origin of the receptors is a woman under 30 with Graves' hyperthyroidism.

This clonotype was seen a few times. Being one base from a much bigger clone, this may be a read error. The rearrangement joins TRBV20-1 to TRBJ1-1; D is possibly TRBD1 (5 bases). CDR3 length: 12 amino acids. V shed 3 bases and J shed 6 bases, with 11 bases lying between them. Germline loops: CDR1 DFQATT, CDR2 SNEGSKA (reference sequence). The CDR3 coding sequence is TGCAGTGCTAGGGGGAAAGGGGCTGAAGCTTTCTTT. Translated: CSARGKGAEAFF.

Many counts were recorded for this clonotype. The chain joins TRBV7-2 to TRBJ2-7, with a possible D match to TRBD2 (5 bases). Trimming stripped 5 bases from V and 5 bases from J, with 19 bases between. The CDR3 totals 15 residues. CDR1 SGHTA and CDR2 FQGNSA come from the germline V gene. CDR3 nucleotide sequence: TGTGCCAGCAGCCAACAATCCGGAGGTATCCACGAGCAGTACTTC. This codes for CASSQQSGGIHEQYF.

This chain connects TRBV7-3 to TRBJ2-1, with D perhaps TRBD2 (5 bases). Germline CDR1 SGHTA, CDR2 FQGTGA. Trimming stripped 5 bases from V and 6 bases from J, with 20 bases between. This CDR3 is built from 16 residues. For the CDR3, the DNA is TGTGCCAGCAGCCCCCTCCCGGGGTTCGCGGGCAATGAGCAGTTCTTC. Protein product: CASSPLPGFAGNEQFF. Based on the CDR3 plus reference TRBV7-3 and TRBJ2-1, the full variable domain is GAGVSQTPSNKVTEKGKYVELRCDPISGHTALYWYRQSLGQGPEFLIYFQGTGAADDSGLPNDRFFAVRPEGSVSTLKIQRTERGDSAVYLCASSPLPGFAGNEQFFGPGTRLTVL.

This clonotype was found many times. The J gene is TRBJ1-1, the V gene TRBV6-6; D gene unclear. CDR3 length equals 14 residues. The germline CDR1 and CDR2 sequences are MNHNY and SVGAGI (reference sequence). With 3 bases removed from V and 3 bases from J, the gap between germline ends came to 11 bases. The CDR3 reads CASSYSPEHTEAFF. The CDR3 nucleotides are TGTGCCAGCAGTTATTCGCCTGAACACACTGAAGCTTTCTTT.

This clonotype was observed at least ten times. J is TRBJ2-1 and V is TRBV20-1; either TRBD1 or TRBD2 may supply D (5 bases each). Trimming took off 5 bases at V and 3 bases at J, with 8 bases between the two ends. Germline V CDR1 and CDR2: DFQATT, SNEGSKA (reference sequence). This CDR3 contains 12 residues. CDR3 bases: TGCAGTGCTCGAGGGGACTACAATGAGCAGTTCTTC. It encodes CSARGDYNEQFF.

The rearrangement joins TRBV7-8 to TRBJ2-3, with 14 bases that match TRBD2. J was trimmed by 3 bases and V by 4 bases; bases with no gene match: 12. The CDR3 consists of 19 residues. Germline assignment: CDR1 SGHVS and CDR2 FQNEAQ. CDR3 nucleotide sequence: TGTGCCAGCAGCTCCGGGACTAGCGGGAGCGCCATTGAAACAGATACGCAGTATTTT. Translated: CASSSGTSGSAIETDTQYF.

As concerns this clonotype: A much bigger clone sits one base away, suggesting this may be a read error. V usage is TRBV6-2 or TRBV6-3 and J usage is TRBJ2-2; either TRBD1 or TRBD2 may supply D (5 bases each). Per the germline V gene, CDR1 is MNHEY and CDR2 is SVGEGT. The CDR3 runs 14 residues. CDR3 amino acids: CASSWGRNTGELSF. In DNA form, the CDR3 reads TGTGCCAGCAGCTGGGGACGGAACACCGGGGAGCTGTCTTTT.

J is TRBJ2-1 and V is TRBV7-9; tentative D call: TRBD1 (6 bases). Germline V gene data show CDR1 as SEHNR and CDR2 as FQNEAQ (reference sequence). This CDR3 region has 12 residues. Trimming stripped 5 bases from V and 7 bases from J, with 9 bases between. CDR3 nucleotides: TGTGCCAGCAGCACTACAGGGAATGAGCAGTTCTTC. As protein: CASSTTGNEQFF.

This clonotype was observed a handful of times. This chain connects TRBV6-1 to TRBJ1-2, with D maybe TRBD1 (6 bases). V dropped 10 bases and J dropped 2 bases, with 11 bases sitting between them. CDR3 size: 12 residues. In germline, CDR1 is MNHNS, CDR2 SASEGT. The CDR3 sequence: CATIDRNYGYTF. DNA of the CDR3: TGTGCCACCATCGACAGGAACTATGGCTACACCTTC.

CDR3 in amino acids: CASSTMERGRTEAFF. CDR3 DNA: TGTGCCAGCTCTACCATGGAAAGGGGGCGCACTGAAGCTTTCTTT. The rearrangement uses TRBV18 and TRBJ1-1, with TRBD1 identical over 7 bases. CDR3 length: 15 residues. CDR1 is KGHSH and CDR2 is LQKENI in the germline V gene. J gave up 4 bases and V 6 bases, and 11 bases lay outside the gene matches.

This clonotype has a count of ten or more. The chain couples TRBV12-3 or TRBV12-4 to TRBJ2-1; 13 bases fit TRBD2. The V gene end was trimmed by 5 bases and the J gene end by 9 bases; junction bases not matched to a gene: 7. CDR3 length: 15 residues. In DNA form, the CDR3 reads TGTGCCAGCAGTCCCCGGACTAGCGGGAGAGGTGAGCAGTTCTTC. Its translation: CASSPRTSGRGEQFF.

This rearrangement joins TRBV4-3 to TRBJ2-1, with D uncertain. V dropped 0 bases and J dropped 0 bases, with 9 bases sitting between them. The CDR3 sequence is 16 residues long. The V gene's germline CDR1 is LGHNA and CDR2 YSLEER. CDR3 amino acids: CASSQDYSSSYNEQFF. Written as DNA, the CDR3 is TGCGCCAGCAGCCAAGATTACAGCTCCTCCTACAATGAGCAGTTCTTC.